These T cell receptor beta chains were read from a single sample in a study of CD8+ T cells in alopecia areata. The table came from immunoSEQ multiplex PCR; TCRdb's copy has only in-frame clones and leaves some out. The sample holds about 200,000 clones, more than 30% seen once. The sample was CD4+ T cells sorted from blood, taken at approximately week 34, from a patient treated with tofacitinib. The receptors were gathered from a human donor with alopecia areata. Both conserved end residues are part of each CDR3. The D gene is left open where the match is weak. Clone size is stated in some rows and not others, as once, few, many or a class when expanded.

NA,TRBV30,TRBJ2-3,TRBD1,TGTGCCTGGAGTGTACAGGGGGCAGGAGATACGCAGTATTTT,CAWSVQGAGDTQYF
few,TRBV7-9,TRBJ2-6,NA,TGTGCCAGCAGCTTACGGTCCGGTGGGGCCAACGTCCTGACTTTC,CASSLRSGGANVLTF
NA,TRBV10-3,TRBJ2-7,NA,TGTGCCACTGAAACGGGACGTGGCTACGAGCAGTACTTC,CATETGRGYEQYF
few,TRBV28,TRBJ1-1,NA,TGTGCCAGCAGTTTATATTCGGAGAACACTGAAGCTTTCTTT,CASSLYSENTEAFF
NA,TRBV4-1,TRBJ1-5,NA,TGCGCCAGCAGCCAAGAGTGGGGCGATCAGCCCCAGCATTTT,CASSQEWGDQPQHF
NA,TRBV30,TRBJ1-1,NA,TGTGCCTGGAGTAGAGCGGGGGACACTGAAGCTTTCTTT,CAWSRAGDTEAFF
NA,TRBV11-2,TRBJ2-5,NA,TGTGCCAGCAGCCCCTTGAGCGGTACCCAAGAGACCCAGTACTTC,CASSPLSGTQETQYF
few,TRBV19,TRBJ2-1,NA,TGTGCCAGTAGTTCTGGGTCCTACAATGAGCAGTTCTTC,CASSSGSYNEQFF
NA,TRBV29-1,TRBJ2-3,NA,TGCAGCGTTCCAACACCAGATACGCAGTATTTT,CSVPTPDTQYF
NA,TRBV4-1,TRBJ1-5,TRBD1,TGCGCCAGCAGCCAAGAAAGGGGACAGGGGTCTTCCTATAGCAATCAGCCCCAGCATTTT,CASSQERGQGSSYSNQPQHF
NA,TRBV30,TRBJ2-7,NA,TGTGCCTGGAGTGTAAGCCCCGGACCCTACGAGCAGTACTTC,CAWSVSPGPYEQYF
NA,TRBV20-1,TRBJ2-1,NA,TGCAGTGCTGGGGCTTCGAATGAGCAGTTCTTC,CSAGASNEQFF
NA,TRBV5-4,TRBJ1-1,TRBD1,TGTGCCAGCAGCTCAGGGCTCGGGACAGGGGGCCGGGGGACTGAAGCTTTCTTT,CASSSGLGTGGRGTEAFF
NA,TRBV30,TRBJ2-7,NA,TGTGCCTGGATCTCCGAGAACGAGCAGTACTTC,CAWISENEQYF
NA,TRBV20-1,TRBJ1-1,NA,TGCAGTGCTAGTCGTGACACTGAAGCTTTCTTT,CSASRDTEAFF
NA,TRBV5-1,TRBJ1-5,TRBD1,TGCGCCAGCAGTTCCACAGGGGGCAACAATCAGCCCCAGCATTTT,CASSSTGGNNQPQHF
few,TRBV4-2,TRBJ2-4,NA,TGTGCCAGCAGCCAAGGGACAAGAACAGACATTCAGTACTTC,CASSQGTRTDIQYF
NA,TRBV7-2,TRBJ2-3,TRBD2,TGTGCCAGCAGCTTACGTGCGGGAGGGGGCACAGATACGCAGTATTTT,CASSLRAGGGTDTQYF
NA,TRBV2,TRBJ2-3,TRBD2,TGTGCCAGCAGGAAGACTAGCGGGGGTAGTGATACGCAGTATTTT,CASRKTSGGSDTQYF
few,TRBV28,TRBJ2-6,NA,TGTGCCAGCAGTTTAAGGCTCTCTGGGGCCAACGTCCTGACTTTC,CASSLRLSGANVLTF